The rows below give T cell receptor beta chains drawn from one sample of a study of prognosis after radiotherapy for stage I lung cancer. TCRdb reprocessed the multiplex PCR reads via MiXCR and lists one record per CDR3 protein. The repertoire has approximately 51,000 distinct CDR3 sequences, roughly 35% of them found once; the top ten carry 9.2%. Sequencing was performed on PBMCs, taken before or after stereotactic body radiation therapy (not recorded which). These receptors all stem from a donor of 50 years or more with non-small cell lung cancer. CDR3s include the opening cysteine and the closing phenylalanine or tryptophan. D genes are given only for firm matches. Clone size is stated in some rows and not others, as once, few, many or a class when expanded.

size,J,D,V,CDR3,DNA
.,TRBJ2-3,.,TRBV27,CASSPEKGVMQYF,TGTGCCAGCAGTCCCGAAAAGGGGGTTATGCAGTATTTT
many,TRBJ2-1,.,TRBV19,CASIRTVSSYNEQFF,TGTGCCAGTATTAGGACCGTGAGCTCCTACAATGAGCAGTTCTTC
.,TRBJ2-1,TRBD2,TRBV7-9,CASSLWTSNEQFF,TGTGCCAGCAGCCTCTGGACTAGCAATGAGCAGTTCTTC
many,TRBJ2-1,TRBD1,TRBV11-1,CASSNPGQRHYNEQFF,TGTGCCAGCAGCAACCCGGGACAGAGACACTACAATGAGCAGTTCTTC
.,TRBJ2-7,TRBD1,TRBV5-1,CASRAAGGDIYEQYF,TGCGCCAGCAGAGCCGCAGGGGGCGATATCTACGAGCAGTACTTC
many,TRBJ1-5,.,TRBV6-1,CAIQQGGGQPQHF,TGTGCCATCCAACAGGGAGGGGGTCAGCCCCAGCATTTT
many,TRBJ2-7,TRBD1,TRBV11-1,CASSLGRQGSSYEQYF,TGTGCCAGCAGCTTAGGCCGACAGGGAAGCTCCTACGAGCAGTACTTC
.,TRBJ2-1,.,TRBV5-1,CASSLAKCSGTYNEQFF,TGCGCCAGCAGCTTGGCCAAGTGTAGCGGTACTTACAATGAGCAGTTCTTC
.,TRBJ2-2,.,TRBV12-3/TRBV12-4,CASRPDWGPGTGELFF,TGTGCCAGCAGACCCGACTGGGGCCCGGGGACCGGGGAGCTGTTTTTT
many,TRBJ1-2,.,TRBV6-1,CASTRGLGNYYGYTF,TGTGCCAGCACCCGGGGGCTGGGGAATTACTATGGCTACACCTTC
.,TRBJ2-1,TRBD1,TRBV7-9,CASSRTGDDDNEQFF,TGCGCCAGCAGCAGGACAGGCGATGATGACAATGAGCAGTTCTTC
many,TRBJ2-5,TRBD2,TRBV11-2,CASSLDGWTSGRLSQETQYF,TGTGCCAGCAGCTTAGATGGCTGGACTAGCGGAAGGCTATCCCAAGAGACCCAGTACTTC
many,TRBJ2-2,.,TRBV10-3,CAISESPRTLNTGELFF,TGTGCCATCAGTGAGTCTCCCCGGACACTGAACACCGGGGAGCTGTTTTTT
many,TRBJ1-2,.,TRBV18,CASSPSVSGVYGYTF,TGTGCCAGCTCACCAAGTGTTTCAGGGGTCTATGGCTACACCTTC
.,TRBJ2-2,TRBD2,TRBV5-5,CASSVPVRREAGELFF,TGTGCCAGCAGCGTTCCGGTACGGCGGGAGGCCGGGGAGCTGTTTTTT
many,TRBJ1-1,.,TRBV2,CASSLTGNTEAFF,TGTGCCAGCAGCCTGACAGGTAACACTGAAGCTTTCTTT
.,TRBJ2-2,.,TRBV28,CASTDYTGELFF,TGTGCCAGCACAGATTACACCGGGGAGCTGTTTTTT
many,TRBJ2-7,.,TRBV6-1,CASSTGMSTSEQYF,TGTGCCAGCAGTACCGGGATGTCTACCTCCGAGCAGTACTTC
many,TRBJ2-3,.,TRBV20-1,CSAKSALTDTQYF,TGCAGTGCTAAATCCGCACTCACAGATACGCAGTATTTT
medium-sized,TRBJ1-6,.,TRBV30,CAWSKDSLNSPLHF,TGTGCCTGGAGTAAGGACAGTCTAAATTCACCCCTCCACTTT
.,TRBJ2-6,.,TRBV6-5,CASSYPRDGANVLTF,TGTGCCAGCAGTTACCCAAGGGATGGGGCCAACGTCCTGACTTTC
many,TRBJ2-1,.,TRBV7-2,CASSSGTYNEQFF,TGTGCCAGCAGCTCCGGGACCTACAATGAGCAGTTCTTC
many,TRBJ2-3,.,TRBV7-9,CASSPRGWWQAGTDTQYF,TGTGCCAGCAGCCCACGTGGTTGGTGGCAGGCCGGCACAGATACGCAGTATTTT
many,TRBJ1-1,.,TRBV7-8,CASSFTLNTEAFF,TGTGCCAGCAGCTTCACATTGAACACTGAAGCTTTCTTT
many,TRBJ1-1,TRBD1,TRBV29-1,CSVKTGFNTEAFF,TGCAGCGTGAAGACAGGGTTTAACACTGAAGCTTTCTTT
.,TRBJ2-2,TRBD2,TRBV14,CASSYRAGVSTGELFF,TGTGCCAGCAGCTATAGAGCGGGAGTGAGCACCGGGGAGCTGTTTTTT
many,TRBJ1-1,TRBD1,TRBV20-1,CSAVTGTGGLRWAFF,TGCAGTGCTGTAACCGGGACAGGGGGCCTGAGGTGGGCTTTCTTT
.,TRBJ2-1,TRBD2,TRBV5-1,CASSLGTSGRLQFF,TGCGCCAGCAGCTTGGGGACTAGCGGGAGGCTCCAGTTCTTC